A selection of T cell receptor beta chains follows, all from one sample in a study of blood T cell repertoires in COVID-19. Profiled with immunoSEQ multiplex PCR; TCRdb holds only in-frame clones, not every one. The repertoire holds 85,000 to 130,000 clones, with roughly 90% as singletons. The sample taken for sequencing was peripheral blood. Receptors were obtained from a man in his fifties or sixties with acute or convalescent COVID-19. Each CDR3 is given with its conserved first and last residue. D genes are given only for firm matches. Only part of the rows carry a size: once, few, many, or a class if the clone is expanded.

j_call: TRBJ1-4; clone_size: -; d_call: -; v_call: TRBV15; cdr3_aa: CATSRGVIQGVANEKLFF; cdr3_nt: TGTGCCACCAGCAGAGGAGTAATACAGGGAGTTGCTAATGAAAAACTGTTTTTT
j_call: TRBJ1-2; clone_size: -; d_call: -; v_call: TRBV11-3; cdr3_aa: CASSPHQDYGYTF; cdr3_nt: TGTGCCAGCAGCCCCCATCAGGACTATGGCTACACCTTC
j_call: TRBJ2-2; clone_size: -; d_call: -; v_call: TRBV7-8; cdr3_aa: CASSLRRQGGLDGELFF; cdr3_nt: TGTGCCAGCAGCTTAAGGAGGCAGGGAGGCTTGGACGGGGAGCTGTTTTTT
j_call: TRBJ2-5; clone_size: -; d_call: TRBD2; v_call: TRBV19; cdr3_aa: CASSPGLAGGIGTQYF; cdr3_nt: TGTGCCAGTAGTCCCGGACTAGCGGGAGGTATTGGGACCCAGTACTTC
j_call: TRBJ1-3; clone_size: -; d_call: -; v_call: TRBV28; cdr3_aa: CASKNPAGAGNTIYF; cdr3_nt: TGTGCCAGCAAAAACCCCGCGGGGGCTGGAAACACCATATATTTT
j_call: TRBJ2-7; clone_size: -; d_call: -; v_call: TRBV2; cdr3_aa: CASSLTGEQYF; cdr3_nt: TGTGCCAGCAGTCTGACAGGAGAGCAGTACTTC
j_call: TRBJ2-7; clone_size: -; d_call: TRBD1; v_call: TRBV6-5; cdr3_aa: CASTQGTGPVEQYF; cdr3_nt: TGTGCCAGCACTCAAGGGACAGGTCCGGTCGAGCAGTACTTC
j_call: TRBJ2-7; clone_size: -; d_call: TRBD1; v_call: TRBV6-5; cdr3_aa: CASRDRAPWEQYF; cdr3_nt: TGTGCCAGCAGGGACAGGGCCCCCTGGGAGCAGTACTTC
j_call: TRBJ2-3; clone_size: once; d_call: TRBD2; v_call: TRBV11-2; cdr3_aa: CASSLVPGLAADTQYF; cdr3_nt: TGTGCCAGCAGCTTAGTGCCCGGACTAGCAGCAGATACGCAGTATTTT
j_call: TRBJ1-4; clone_size: -; d_call: -; v_call: TRBV30; cdr3_aa: CAWSVGAPEEKLFF; cdr3_nt: TGTGCCTGGAGTGTAGGGGCTCCAGAAGAAAAACTGTTTTTT
j_call: TRBJ1-2; clone_size: -; d_call: -; v_call: TRBV19; cdr3_aa: CATIGRGASNYGYTF; cdr3_nt: TGTGCCACCATCGGGCGGGGGGCATCTAACTATGGCTACACCTTC
j_call: TRBJ2-3; clone_size: -; d_call: -; v_call: TRBV5-1; cdr3_aa: CASSLEGLTTDTQYF; cdr3_nt: TGCGCCAGCAGCTTGGAGGGACTCACCACAGATACGCAGTATTTT
j_call: TRBJ2-7; clone_size: -; d_call: TRBD2; v_call: TRBV27; cdr3_aa: CASRASGSFEQYF; cdr3_nt: TGTGCCAGCAGGGCTAGCGGGAGCTTCGAGCAGTACTTC
j_call: TRBJ2-2; clone_size: -; d_call: -; v_call: TRBV5-4; cdr3_aa: CASSPPRERSTGELFF; cdr3_nt: TGTGCCAGCAGCCCCCCCCGGGAGCGGAGCACCGGGGAGCTGTTTTTT
j_call: TRBJ2-7; clone_size: -; d_call: TRBD2; v_call: TRBV18; cdr3_aa: CASSPLAGAYEQYF; cdr3_nt: TGTGCCAGCTCACCCCTAGCGGGAGCGTACGAGCAGTACTTC
j_call: TRBJ1-1; clone_size: -; d_call: TRBD1; v_call: TRBV27; cdr3_aa: CASSLTGTGNTEAFF; cdr3_nt: TGTGCCAGCAGTTTAACCGGGACAGGGAACACTGAAGCTTTCTTT
j_call: TRBJ1-1; clone_size: -; d_call: -; v_call: TRBV10-3; cdr3_aa: CAIREGGGVRTEAFF; cdr3_nt: TGTGCCATCAGGGAAGGGGGGGGCGTTCGCACTGAAGCTTTCTTT
j_call: TRBJ1-1; clone_size: -; d_call: -; v_call: TRBV29-1; cdr3_aa: CSVSRGGTEAFF; cdr3_nt: TGCAGCGTTTCTCGGGGAGGCACTGAAGCTTTCTTT
j_call: TRBJ1-3; clone_size: once; d_call: -; v_call: TRBV29-1; cdr3_aa: CSVEVVRRTAGNTIYF; cdr3_nt: TGCAGCGTTGAAGTGGTTCGTAGGACAGCTGGAAACACCATATATTTT
j_call: TRBJ1-1; clone_size: -; d_call: TRBD1; v_call: TRBV2; cdr3_aa: CASISDRVNTEAFF; cdr3_nt: TGTGCCAGCATCTCGGACAGGGTGAACACTGAAGCTTTCTTT
j_call: TRBJ1-1; clone_size: -; d_call: -; v_call: TRBV5-7; cdr3_aa: CASSLVRYTEAFF; cdr3_nt: TGTGCCAGCAGCTTGGTTAGATACACTGAAGCTTTCTTT
j_call: TRBJ1-6; clone_size: -; d_call: -; v_call: TRBV28; cdr3_aa: CASSFGGSSYNSPLHF; cdr3_nt: TGTGCCAGCAGTTTCGGCGGAAGCTCCTATAATTCACCCCTCCACTTT
j_call: TRBJ1-2; clone_size: -; d_call: -; v_call: TRBV27; cdr3_aa: CASSPKTGYDYGYTF; cdr3_nt: TGTGCCAGCAGTCCAAAAACAGGGTACGACTATGGCTACACCTTC
j_call: TRBJ2-1; clone_size: -; d_call: -; v_call: TRBV15; cdr3_aa: CATARGDRTYNEQFF; cdr3_nt: TGTGCCACCGCCCGAGGAGACAGGACCTACAATGAGCAGTTCTTC
j_call: TRBJ1-2; clone_size: once; d_call: -; v_call: TRBV5-1; cdr3_aa: CASSSGGQRPYGYTF; cdr3_nt: TGCGCCAGCAGCTCGGGGGGGCAGCGCCCTTATGGCTACACCTTC
j_call: TRBJ2-2; clone_size: few; d_call: TRBD1; v_call: TRBV30; cdr3_aa: CAWSIRQGRNTGELFF; cdr3_nt: TGTGCCTGGAGTATTCGACAGGGAAGGAACACCGGGGAGCTGTTTTTT
j_call: TRBJ1-1; clone_size: -; d_call: TRBD1; v_call: TRBV6-6; cdr3_aa: CASSRGAARGHTEAFF; cdr3_nt: TGTGCCAGCAGCCGCGGGGCCGCCAGGGGGCACACTGAAGCTTTCTTT
j_call: TRBJ2-2; clone_size: -; d_call: TRBD2; v_call: TRBV27; cdr3_aa: CASSLTREETGELFF; cdr3_nt: TGTGCCAGCAGTTTAACGCGGGAGGAGACCGGGGAGCTGTTTTTT
j_call: TRBJ1-6; clone_size: -; d_call: -; v_call: TRBV9; cdr3_aa: CASSVTGTLVPNSPLHF; cdr3_nt: TGTGCCAGCAGCGTAACCGGGACATTAGTTCCTAATTCACCCCTCCACTTT
j_call: TRBJ1-1; clone_size: -; d_call: TRBD1; v_call: TRBV4-1; cdr3_aa: CASSQGQLGGTEAFF; cdr3_nt: TGCGCCAGCAGCCAGGGACAGTTAGGGGGAACTGAAGCTTTCTTT